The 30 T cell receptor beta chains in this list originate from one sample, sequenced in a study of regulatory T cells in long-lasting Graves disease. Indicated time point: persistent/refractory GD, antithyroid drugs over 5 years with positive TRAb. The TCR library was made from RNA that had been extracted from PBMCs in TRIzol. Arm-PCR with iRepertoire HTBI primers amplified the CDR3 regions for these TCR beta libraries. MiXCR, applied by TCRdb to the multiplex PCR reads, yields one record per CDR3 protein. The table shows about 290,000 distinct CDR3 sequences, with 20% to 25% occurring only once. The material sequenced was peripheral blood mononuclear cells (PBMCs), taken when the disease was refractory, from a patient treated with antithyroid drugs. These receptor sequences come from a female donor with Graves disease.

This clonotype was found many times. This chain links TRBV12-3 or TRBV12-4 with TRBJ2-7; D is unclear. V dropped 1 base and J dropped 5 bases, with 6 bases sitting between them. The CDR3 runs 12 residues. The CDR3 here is CASSLGGHEQYF. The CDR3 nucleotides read TGTGCCAGCAGTTTAGGAGGCCACGAGCAGTACTTC.

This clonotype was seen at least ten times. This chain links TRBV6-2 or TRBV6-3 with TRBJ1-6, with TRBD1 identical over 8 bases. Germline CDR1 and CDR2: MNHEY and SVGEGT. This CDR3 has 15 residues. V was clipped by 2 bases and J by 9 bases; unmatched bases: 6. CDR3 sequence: CASSYTTGDRSPLHF. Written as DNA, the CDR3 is TGTGCCAGCAGTTACACGACAGGGGATCGTTCACCCCTCCACTTT.

CDR3 sequence (DNA): TGCAGCGTTGGTTGGACGGTCAGGGAGACCCAGTACTTC. Amino acids: CSVGWTVRETQYF. The chain joins TRBV29-1 to TRBJ2-5; D gene ambiguous. CDR1 is SQVTM, CDR2 ANQGSEA, per germline. The CDR3 runs to 13 residues. The germline V and J ends were trimmed by 4 bases and 5 bases, with 14 bases remaining between them.

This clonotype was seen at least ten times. The CDR3 DNA sequence: TGTGCCAGCACATCAACTAGGACAGGCGCTTCACCCCTCCACTTT. It codes for CASTSTRTGASPLHF. The chain couples TRBV6-1 to TRBJ1-6; TRBD1 agrees at 7 bases. The J segment lost 9 bases and the V segment lost 7 bases, leaving 12 bases of the junction unmatched. The germline CDR1 and CDR2 sequences are MNHNS and SASEGT. The CDR3 consists of 15 residues.

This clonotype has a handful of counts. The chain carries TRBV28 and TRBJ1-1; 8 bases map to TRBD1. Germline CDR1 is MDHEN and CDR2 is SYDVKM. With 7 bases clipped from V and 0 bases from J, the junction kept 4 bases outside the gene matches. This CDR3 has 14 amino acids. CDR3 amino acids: CASTLTGVNTEAFF. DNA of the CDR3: TGTGCCAGCACTCTGACAGGGGTGAACACTGAAGCTTTCTTT.

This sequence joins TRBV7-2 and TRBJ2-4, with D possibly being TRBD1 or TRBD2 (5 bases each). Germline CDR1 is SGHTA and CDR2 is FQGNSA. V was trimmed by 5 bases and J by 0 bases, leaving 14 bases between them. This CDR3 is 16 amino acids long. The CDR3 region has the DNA TGTGCCAGCAGCCCGGGACGGACTCAAGCCAAAAACATTCAGTACTTC. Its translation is CASSPGRTQAKNIQYF. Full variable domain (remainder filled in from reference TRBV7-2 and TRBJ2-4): GAGVSQSPSNKVTEKGKDVELRCDPISGHTALYWYRQSLGQGLEFLIYFQGNSAPDKSGLPSDRFSAERTGGSVSTLTIQRTQQEDSAVYLCASSPGRTQAKNIQYFGAGTRLSVL.

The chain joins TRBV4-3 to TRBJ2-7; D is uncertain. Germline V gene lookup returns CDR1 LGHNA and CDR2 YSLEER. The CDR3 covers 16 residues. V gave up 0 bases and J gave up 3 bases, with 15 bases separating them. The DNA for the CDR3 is TGCGCCAGCAGCCAAGACCCCTCAACCCTAAGCTACGAGCAGTACTTC. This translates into CASSQDPSTLSYEQYF.

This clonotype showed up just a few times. CDR3: CASRIAGPQETQYF. CDR3 in DNA: TGTGCCAGCAGGATAGCGGGTCCCCAAGAGACCCAGTACTTC. V is TRBV3-1 and J is TRBJ2-5, with 7 bases identical to TRBD2. Germline CDR1 reads LGHDT; CDR2 reads YNNKEL (reference sequence). CDR3 size: 14 residues. The trim removed 6 bases at V and 1 base at J, leaving 5 bases unmatched.

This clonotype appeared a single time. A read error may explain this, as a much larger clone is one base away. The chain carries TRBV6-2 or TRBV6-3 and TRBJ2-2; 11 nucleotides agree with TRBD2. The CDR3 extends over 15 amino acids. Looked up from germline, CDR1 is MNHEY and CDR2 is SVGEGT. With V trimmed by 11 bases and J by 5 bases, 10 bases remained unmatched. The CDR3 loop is CAGPGTSGKTGELFF. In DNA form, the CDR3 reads TGTGCCGGCCCCGGGACTAGCGGCAAAACCGGGGAGCTGTTTTTT.

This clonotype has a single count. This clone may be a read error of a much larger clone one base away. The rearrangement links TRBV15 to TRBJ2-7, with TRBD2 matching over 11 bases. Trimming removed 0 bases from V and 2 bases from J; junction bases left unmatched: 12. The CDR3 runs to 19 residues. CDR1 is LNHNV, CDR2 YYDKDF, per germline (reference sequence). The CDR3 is CATSRDTRASGRHTYEQYF. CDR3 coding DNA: TGTGCCACCAGCAGAGATACTAGGGCTAGCGGGAGGCATACCTACGAGCAGTACTTC. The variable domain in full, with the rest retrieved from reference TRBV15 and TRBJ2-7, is DAMVIQNPRYQVTQFGKPVTLSCSQTLNHNVMYWYQQKSSQAPKLLFHYYDKDFNNEADTPDNFQSRRPNTSFCFLDIRSPGLGDTAMYLCATSRDTRASGRHTYEQYFGPGTRLTVT.

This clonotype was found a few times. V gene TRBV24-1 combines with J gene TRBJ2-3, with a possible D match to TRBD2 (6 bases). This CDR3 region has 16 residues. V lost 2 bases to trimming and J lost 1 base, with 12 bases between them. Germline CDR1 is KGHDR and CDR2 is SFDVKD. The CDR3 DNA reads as TGTGCCACCAGTGATTCCGGGGGAGTGCGCACAGATACGCAGTATTTT. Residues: CATSDSGGVRTDTQYF.

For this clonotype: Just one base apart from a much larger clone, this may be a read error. CDR3 sequence: CASSRDVQGNEKLFF. In nucleotides, the CDR3 is TGCGCCAGCAGCCGAGATGTACAGGGGAATGAAAAACTGTTTTTT. The chain joins TRBV4-3 to TRBJ1-4; 7 nucleotides line up with TRBD1. The CDR3 runs to 15 residues. The germline CDR1 and CDR2 sequences are LGHNA and YSLEER. With V trimmed by 4 bases and J by 5 bases, 7 bases remained unmatched.

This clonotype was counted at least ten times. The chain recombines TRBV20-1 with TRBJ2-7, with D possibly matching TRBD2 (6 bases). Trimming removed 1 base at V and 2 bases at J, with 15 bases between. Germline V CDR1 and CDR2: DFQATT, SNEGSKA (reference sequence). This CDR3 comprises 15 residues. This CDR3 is CSARGFGGATYEQYF. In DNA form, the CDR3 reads TGCAGTGCTAGAGGTTTTGGCGGGGCGACCTACGAGCAGTACTTC.

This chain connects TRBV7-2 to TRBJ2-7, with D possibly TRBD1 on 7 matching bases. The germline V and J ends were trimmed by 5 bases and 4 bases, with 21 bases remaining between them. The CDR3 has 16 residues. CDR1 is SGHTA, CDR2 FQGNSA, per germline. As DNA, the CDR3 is TGTGCCAGCAGCCCAGGGGGGCGGGTTTTACGATACGAGCAGTACTTC. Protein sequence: CASSPGGRVLRYEQYF.

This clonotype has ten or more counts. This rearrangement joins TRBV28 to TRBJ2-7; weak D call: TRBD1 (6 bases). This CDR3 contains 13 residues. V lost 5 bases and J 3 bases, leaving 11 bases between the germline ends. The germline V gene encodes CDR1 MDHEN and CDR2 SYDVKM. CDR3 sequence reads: CASSPLDSYEQYF. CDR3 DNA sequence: TGTGCCAGCAGTCCTTTGGACAGCTACGAGCAGTACTTC.

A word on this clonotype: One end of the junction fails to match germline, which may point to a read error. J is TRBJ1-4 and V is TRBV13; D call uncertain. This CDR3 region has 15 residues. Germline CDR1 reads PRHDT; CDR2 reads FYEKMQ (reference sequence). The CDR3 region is CASSQRSKGNEKPFF. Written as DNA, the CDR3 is TGTGCCAGCAGCCAGAGATCCAAAGGAAATGAAAAACCGTTTTTT.

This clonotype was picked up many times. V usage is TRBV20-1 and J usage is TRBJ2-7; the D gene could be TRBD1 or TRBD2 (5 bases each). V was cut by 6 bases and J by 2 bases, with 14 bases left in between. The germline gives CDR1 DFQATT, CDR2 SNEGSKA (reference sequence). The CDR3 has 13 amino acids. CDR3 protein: CSAMGVQTYEQYF. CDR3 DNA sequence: TGCAGTGCAATGGGGGTCCAGACCTACGAGCAGTACTTC.

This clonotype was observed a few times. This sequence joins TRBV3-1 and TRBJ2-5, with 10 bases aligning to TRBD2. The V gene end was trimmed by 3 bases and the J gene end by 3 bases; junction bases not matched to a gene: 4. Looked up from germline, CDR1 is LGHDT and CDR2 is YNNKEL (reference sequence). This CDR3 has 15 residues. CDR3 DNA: TGTGCCAGCAGCCAGCCGGGACTAGCGAAAGAGACCCAGTACTTC. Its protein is CASSQPGLAKETQYF.

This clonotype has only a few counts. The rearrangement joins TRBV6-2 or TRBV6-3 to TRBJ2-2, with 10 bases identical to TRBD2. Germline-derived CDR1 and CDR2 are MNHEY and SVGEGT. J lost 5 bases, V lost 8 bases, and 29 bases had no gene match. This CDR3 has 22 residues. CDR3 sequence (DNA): TGTGCCAGCGCTCTTCCTCCTACGTGGGACAAGGCTAGCGGGAGTTGGACCGGGGAGCTGTTTTTT. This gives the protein CASALPPTWDKASGSWTGELFF.

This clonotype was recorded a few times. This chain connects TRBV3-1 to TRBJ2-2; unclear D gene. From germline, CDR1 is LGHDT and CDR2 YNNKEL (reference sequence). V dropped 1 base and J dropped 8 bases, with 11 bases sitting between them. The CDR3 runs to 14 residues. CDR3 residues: CASSQGNSGGELFF. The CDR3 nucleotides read TGTGCCAGCAGCCAAGGAAACTCGGGTGGGGAGCTGTTTTTT.

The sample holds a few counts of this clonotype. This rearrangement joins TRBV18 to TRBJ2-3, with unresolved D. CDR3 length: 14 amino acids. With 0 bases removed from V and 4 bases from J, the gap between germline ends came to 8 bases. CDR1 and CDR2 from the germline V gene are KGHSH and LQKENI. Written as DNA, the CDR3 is TGTGCCAGCTCACCACCAACCAACTCAGATACGCAGTATTTT. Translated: CASSPPTNSDTQYF.

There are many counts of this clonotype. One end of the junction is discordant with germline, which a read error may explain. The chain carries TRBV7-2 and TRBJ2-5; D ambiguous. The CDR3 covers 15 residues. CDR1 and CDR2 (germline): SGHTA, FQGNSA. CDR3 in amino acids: CASSLGVYPQETLYF. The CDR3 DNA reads TGTGCCAGCAGCTTAGGAGTTTACCCGCAAGAGACCCTGTACTTC.

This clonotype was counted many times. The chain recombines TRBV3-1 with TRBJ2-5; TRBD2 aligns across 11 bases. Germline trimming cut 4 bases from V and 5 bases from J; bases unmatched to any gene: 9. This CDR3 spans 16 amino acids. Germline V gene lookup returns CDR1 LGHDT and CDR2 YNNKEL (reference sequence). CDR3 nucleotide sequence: TGTGCCAGCAGCCCCTTAGCGGGAGGGCCGATGGAGACCCAGTACTTC. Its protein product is CASSPLAGGPMETQYF.

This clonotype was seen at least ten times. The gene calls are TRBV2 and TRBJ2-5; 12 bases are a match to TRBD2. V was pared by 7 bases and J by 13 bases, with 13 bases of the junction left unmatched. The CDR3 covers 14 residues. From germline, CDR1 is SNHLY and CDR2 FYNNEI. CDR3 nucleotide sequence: TGTGCCAGCACCGAAGGGGCTAGCGGGAGGGCCGTGTACTTC. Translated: CASTEGASGRAVYF.

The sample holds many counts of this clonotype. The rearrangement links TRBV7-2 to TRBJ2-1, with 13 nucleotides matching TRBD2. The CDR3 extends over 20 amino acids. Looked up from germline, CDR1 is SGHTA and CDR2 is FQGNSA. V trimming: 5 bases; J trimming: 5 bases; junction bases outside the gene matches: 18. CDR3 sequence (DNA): TGTGCCAGCAGCGGACGTGGGACTAGCGGGAAAAGGGCTCTACACAATGAGCAGTTCTTC. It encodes CASSGRGTSGKRALHNEQFF.

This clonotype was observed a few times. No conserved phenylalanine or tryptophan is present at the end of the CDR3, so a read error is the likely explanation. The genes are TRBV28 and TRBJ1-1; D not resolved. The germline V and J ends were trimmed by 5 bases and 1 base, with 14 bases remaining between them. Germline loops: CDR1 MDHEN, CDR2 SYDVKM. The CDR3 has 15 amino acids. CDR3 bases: TGTGCCAGCAGTCAGGAGTTGGGCAGGAACACTGAAGCTTTCTCT. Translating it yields CASSQELGRNTEAFS.

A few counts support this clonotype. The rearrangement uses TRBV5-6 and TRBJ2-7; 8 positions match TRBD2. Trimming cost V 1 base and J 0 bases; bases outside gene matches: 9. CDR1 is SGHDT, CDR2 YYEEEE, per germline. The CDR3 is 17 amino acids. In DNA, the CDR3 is TGTGCCAGCAGCTTGTGGGGTGTAGCGGGAAACTCCTACGAGCAGTACTTC. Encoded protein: CASSLWGVAGNSYEQYF.

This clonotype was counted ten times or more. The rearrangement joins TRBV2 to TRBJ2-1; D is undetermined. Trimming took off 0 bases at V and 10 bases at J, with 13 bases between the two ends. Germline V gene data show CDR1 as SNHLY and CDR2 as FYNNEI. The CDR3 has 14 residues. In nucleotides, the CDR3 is TGTGCCAGCAGTGAAGCCCTGGAGATTGGAGAGCAGTTCTTC. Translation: CASSEALEIGEQFF.

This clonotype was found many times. The CDR3: CASSLGIGGRSPLHF. The CDR3 DNA sequence: TGTGCCAGCAGCCTAGGGATAGGAGGACGATCACCCCTCCACTTT. This chain joins TRBV28 and TRBJ1-6; D is uncertain. This CDR3 is 15 amino acids long. The germline gives CDR1 MDHEN, CDR2 SYDVKM. Trimming cost V 6 bases and J 10 bases, with 19 bases left between them.

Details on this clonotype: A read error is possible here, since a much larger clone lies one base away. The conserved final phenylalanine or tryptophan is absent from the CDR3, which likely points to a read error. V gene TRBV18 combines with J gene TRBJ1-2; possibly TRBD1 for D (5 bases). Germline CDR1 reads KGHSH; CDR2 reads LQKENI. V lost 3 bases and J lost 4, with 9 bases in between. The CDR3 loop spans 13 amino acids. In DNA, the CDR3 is TGTGCCAGCTCACCCGGGGACCGCTATGGCTACACCCTC. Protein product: CASSPGDRYGYTL.